A selection of T cell receptor beta chains follows, all from one sample in a study of shared clonotypes between healthy human individuals. Sequencing used immunoSEQ multiplex PCR; TCRdb keeps in-frame clones, though not all of them. The sample includes approximately 2.5 million clones, under 95% of them seen just once. What was sequenced was naive CD4+ T cells from PBMCs. The receptors stem from a young man in good health. Some clones in this sample may be carry-over from other donors' samples. The CDR3 runs from the conserved cysteine through the conserved F or W. Fields, in order: V gene, clone size, D gene, J gene, CDR3 protein, CDR3 DNA. D genes are given only for firm matches. Size is omitted from some rows. Given values are once, few, many or a class for expanded clones.

TRBV14	.	.	TRBJ2-7	CASSQWRGASSYEQYF	TGTGCCAGCAGCCAATGGCGCGGGGCAAGCTCCTACGAGCAGTACTTC
TRBV2	.	.	TRBJ2-1	CASSGAGPGGQFF	TGTGCCAGCAGTGGGGCCGGGCCCGGCGGGCAGTTCTTC
TRBV5-1	.	TRBD1	TRBJ2-7	CASSSLGTGSSYEQYF	TGCGCCAGCAGCTCACTCGGGACAGGGAGCTCCTACGAGCAGTACTTC
TRBV30	.	.	TRBJ2-2	CAWSRGNTGELFF	TGTGCCTGGAGTCGAGGGAACACCGGGGAGCTGTTTTTT
TRBV19	.	.	TRBJ1-2	CASTQLGQSHGYTF	TGTGCCAGTACCCAACTCGGACAGAGTCATGGCTACACCTTC
TRBV7-8	once	TRBD1	TRBJ2-7	CASRGMTGRVGTYEQYF	TGTGCCAGCAGGGGGATGACAGGGCGGGTCGGGACCTACGAGCAGTACTTC
TRBV15	few	TRBD1	TRBJ2-7	CATSRGGQGTYEQYF	TGTGCCACCAGCAGAGGGGGACAGGGGACCTACGAGCAGTACTTC
TRBV7-9	.	TRBD2	TRBJ2-1	CASSRPYLAGVWEQFF	TGTGCCAGCAGTCGCCCTTATCTAGCGGGAGTATGGGAGCAGTTCTTC
TRBV5-4	.	.	TRBJ1-3	CASSLVHGNTIYF	TGTGCCAGCAGCTTGGTTCACGGAAACACCATATATTTT
TRBV15	.	TRBD1	TRBJ2-3	CATSRHLSQGASTDTQYF	TGTGCCACCAGCAGACACCTAAGTCAGGGGGCGAGCACAGATACGCAGTATTTT
TRBV28	.	TRBD1	TRBJ1-1	CASRQEQGAVNTEAFF	TGTGCCAGCAGGCAAGAACAGGGGGCGGTGAACACTGAAGCTTTCTTT
TRBV25-1	.	.	TRBJ2-5	CASSQRRGTQYF	TGTGCCAGCAGTCAACGGAGGGGGACCCAGTACTTC
TRBV6-6	.	.	TRBJ1-1	CASSYPNKNTEAFF	TGTGCCAGCAGTTACCCCAACAAGAACACTGAAGCTTTCTTT
TRBV7-2	once	.	TRBJ2-2	CASSFGYYTGELFF	TGTGCCAGCAGCTTTGGATACTACACCGGGGAGCTGTTTTTT
TRBV6-1	.	.	TRBJ2-7	CASTRASPYEQYF	TGTGCCAGCACCAGGGCTTCTCCCTACGAGCAGTACTTC
TRBV5-4	.	TRBD1	TRBJ1-2	CASSLWQGAGGYTF	TGTGCCAGCAGCTTGTGGCAGGGGGCAGGTGGCTACACCTTC
TRBV28	.	.	TRBJ2-7	CASSLRETEYEQYF	TGTGCCAGCAGTTTAAGGGAGACGGAGTACGAGCAGTACTTC
TRBV7-6	.	.	TRBJ2-2	CASSEDLAANTGELFF	TGTGCCAGCAGCGAAGACTTAGCGGCGAACACCGGGGAGCTGTTTTTT
TRBV19	.	.	TRBJ1-1	CASSIDGRTNTEAFF	TGTGCCAGTAGTATAGATGGGCGGACGAACACTGAAGCTTTCTTT
TRBV2	.	.	TRBJ1-5	CASSERGGRPQHF	TGTGCCAGCAGTGAACGGGGGGGACGGCCCCAGCATTTT
TRBV19	.	.	TRBJ2-7	CASSIIQGSINEQYF	TGTGCCAGTAGTATAATCCAGGGGTCGATCAACGAGCAGTACTTC
TRBV18	.	.	TRBJ2-7	CASSPSHSQLYEQYF	TGTGCCAGCTCACCCAGTCACAGCCAGCTCTACGAGCAGTACTTC
TRBV18	few	.	TRBJ1-1	CASSPIGDSNTEAFF	TGTGCCAGCTCACCAATTGGGGATTCGAACACTGAAGCTTTCTTT
TRBV30	few	.	TRBJ1-5	CAWSRGDQPQHF	TGTGCCTGGAGTCGGGGGGATCAGCCCCAGCATTTT
TRBV6-6	.	TRBD1	TRBJ1-2	CASRERQGWYGYTF	TGTGCCAGCAGAGAAAGACAGGGATGGTATGGCTACACCTTC
TRBV5-1	once	.	TRBJ2-2	CASSLGSGNTGELFF	TGCGCCAGCAGCTTGGGGAGCGGTAACACCGGGGAGCTGTTTTTT
TRBV18	.	.	TRBJ2-7	CASSVLSSYEQYF	TGTGCCAGCTCAGTACTTTCCTCCTACGAGCAGTACTTC
TRBV28	.	.	TRBJ2-7	CASSSRWRAVSYEQYF	TGTGCCAGCAGTTCCCGATGGAGGGCAGTCTCCTACGAGCAGTACTTC
TRBV19	.	.	TRBJ1-5	CASSPGAGELPNQPQHF	TGTGCCAGTAGCCCAGGGGCGGGGGAACTTCCTAATCAGCCCCAGCATTTT
TRBV28	.	.	TRBJ1-2	CASSLSLVLGGYTF	TGTGCCAGCAGTTTAAGTCTGGTTTTGGGCGGCTACACCTTC
TRBV6-1	.	.	TRBJ2-6	CASREGRSGANVLTF	TGTGCCAGCAGAGAAGGGAGGTCTGGGGCCAACGTCCTGACTTTC
TRBV30	.	.	TRBJ1-1	CAWSLINTEAFF	TGTGCCTGGAGTCTCATAAACACTGAAGCTTTCTTT
TRBV28	.	TRBD1	TRBJ2-1	CASSLRGLSYNEQFF	TGTGCCAGCAGTTTGAGGGGGCTTTCCTACAATGAGCAGTTCTTC
TRBV19	.	TRBD1	TRBJ1-5	CASTPDRRYQPQHF	TGTGCCAGTACTCCGGACAGGAGATATCAGCCCCAGCATTTT
TRBV7-3	.	TRBD1	TRBJ2-1	CASSSTGDSYNEQFF	TGTGCCAGCAGCTCGACAGGGGACTCCTACAATGAGCAGTTCTTC
TRBV28	.	.	TRBJ2-7	CASERASSYEQYF	TGTGCCAGTGAGCGGGCGAGCTCCTACGAGCAGTACTTC
TRBV29-1	.	.	TRBJ2-5	CSVDGGWGETQYF	TGCAGCGTTGACGGTGGGTGGGGTGAGACCCAGTACTTC
TRBV10-3	once	.	TRBJ2-5	CAISDGRRETQYF	TGTGCCATCAGTGATGGGAGGAGGGAGACCCAGTACTTC
TRBV6-1	once	TRBD1	TRBJ2-3	CASSEPRTGTPDTQYF	TGTGCCAGCAGCGAACCCCGGACAGGAACCCCAGATACGCAGTATTTT
TRBV27	.	.	TRBJ1-2	CASSPGDSYGYTF	TGTGCCAGCAGCCCGGGAGACAGTTATGGCTACACCTTC
TRBV6-5	.	.	TRBJ2-3	CASSSGTLAPDTQYF	TGTGCCAGCTCCTCCGGGACCCTCGCACCAGATACGCAGTATTTT
TRBV19	.	.	TRBJ2-3	CASSIGGATYHSAYTQYF	TGTGCCAGTAGTATAGGAGGTGCTACTTATCACTCCGCCTATACGCAGTATTTT
TRBV7-3	.	.	TRBJ1-1	CASSSMMNTEAFF	TGTGCCAGCAGCTCTATGATGAACACTGAAGCTTTCTTT
TRBV29-1	.	TRBD2	TRBJ2-1	CSGAGTTYYNEQFF	TGCAGCGGGGCCGGGACTACATACTACAATGAGCAGTTCTTC
TRBV14	.	TRBD1	TRBJ1-5	CASSQGKGAGGYQPQHF	TGTGCCAGCAGCCAAGGTAAAGGGGCAGGGGGATATCAGCCCCAGCATTTT
TRBV5-1	.	.	TRBJ1-1	CASSLVGQPNTEAFF	TGCGCCAGCAGCTTGGTAGGCCAGCCGAACACTGAAGCTTTCTTT
TRBV6-6	once	TRBD1	TRBJ2-7	CASRPGQGNGEQYF	TGTGCCAGCAGACCGGGACAGGGGAACGGCGAGCAGTACTTC
TRBV7-2	.	.	TRBJ2-2	CASSRVGAQNTGELFF	TGTGCCAGCAGCCGTGTGGGTGCCCAGAACACCGGGGAGCTGTTTTTT
TRBV4-2	.	.	TRBJ1-1	CASSLEGGFAEAFF	TGTGCCAGCAGCTTGGAGGGAGGTTTCGCTGAAGCTTTCTTT